This T cell receptor (beta chain) was obtained from a study of response to subunit inactivated influenza vaccine listed by TCRdb under 2018. Regarding the research as a whole: Deep quantitative profiling of the T cell receptor repertoire was used in the study to follow responses to a trivalent subunit inactivated influenza vaccine. The study at large found these results: The authors suggested that each seasonal influenza vaccination may recruit only a limited number of new T cells.

From the germline V gene, CDR1 is MNHEY and CDR2 is SVGEGT. At the junction V is shortened by 5 bases and J by 1 base, with 14 bases in between. The CDR3, cysteine through phenylalanine, is 15 amino acids long. CDR3 DNA is the only sequence kept; it has 45 bases, read in frame from the first base. This clonotype was seen more than once but under ten times. No cognate antigen has been identified for it. Base-call qualities are not available, and no considerably larger clone is one nucleotide away. The meaning of the sample's time point label: more than 40 days after influenza vaccine administration. Libraries came from RT-PCR. Reads for this sample came from an Illumina HiSeq 2500. TCRdb reworked the public reads: Q25 trimming with fastp, MiXCR clone assembly, productive beta chains retained. Rows with one shared CDR3 protein collapse into an entry with the most common genes and DNA. This sample holds over 400,000 distinct CDR3 sequences; about 10% were observed only once. The ten largest clonotypes hold more than 10% of the sample.

This TCR was recovered from a man in his forties or fifties who received an inactivated influenza vaccine. Donor details come from another sample of the same person, matched by shared clones. This sample comprised PBMCs from blood, obtained 45 days after vaccination. The chain is made from TRBV6-2 or TRBV6-3 and TRBJ2-5; the D gene is perhaps TRBD1, from 6 matching bases. The CDR3: CASSRDRLRQETQYF. The DNA sequence is TGTGCCAGCAGTCGAGACAGGCTTCGCCAAGAGACCCAGTACTTC.